This T cell receptor beta chain is from a study of Graves' ophthalmopathy and Graves' hyperthyroidism. The ends were cut back, 3 bases at V and 3 bases at J, with 5 bases in the middle. Germline-derived CDR1 and CDR2 are LNHDA and SQIVND (reference sequence). This CDR3 is built from 12 residues. RNA transcripts were the source from which TCR beta CDR3 regions were amplified. First-round RT-PCR employed HTBI primers, with a second-round multiplex PCR after it. Each CDR3 protein is one row after TCRdb ran MiXCR on the multiplex PCR reads. This sample has some 370,000 distinct CDR3 sequences; about 18% occur once, and the top ten carry 2.4%. This clonotype has ten or more counts.

This TCR derives from an adult woman with stable Graves' hyperthyroidism. Sequencing was done on a sample of peripheral blood. The chain uses TRBV19 and TRBJ1-2; no reliable D call. The CDR3 is CASSISYYGYTF. The DNA of the CDR3 is TGTGCCAGTAGTATCAGTTACTATGGCTACACCTTC.